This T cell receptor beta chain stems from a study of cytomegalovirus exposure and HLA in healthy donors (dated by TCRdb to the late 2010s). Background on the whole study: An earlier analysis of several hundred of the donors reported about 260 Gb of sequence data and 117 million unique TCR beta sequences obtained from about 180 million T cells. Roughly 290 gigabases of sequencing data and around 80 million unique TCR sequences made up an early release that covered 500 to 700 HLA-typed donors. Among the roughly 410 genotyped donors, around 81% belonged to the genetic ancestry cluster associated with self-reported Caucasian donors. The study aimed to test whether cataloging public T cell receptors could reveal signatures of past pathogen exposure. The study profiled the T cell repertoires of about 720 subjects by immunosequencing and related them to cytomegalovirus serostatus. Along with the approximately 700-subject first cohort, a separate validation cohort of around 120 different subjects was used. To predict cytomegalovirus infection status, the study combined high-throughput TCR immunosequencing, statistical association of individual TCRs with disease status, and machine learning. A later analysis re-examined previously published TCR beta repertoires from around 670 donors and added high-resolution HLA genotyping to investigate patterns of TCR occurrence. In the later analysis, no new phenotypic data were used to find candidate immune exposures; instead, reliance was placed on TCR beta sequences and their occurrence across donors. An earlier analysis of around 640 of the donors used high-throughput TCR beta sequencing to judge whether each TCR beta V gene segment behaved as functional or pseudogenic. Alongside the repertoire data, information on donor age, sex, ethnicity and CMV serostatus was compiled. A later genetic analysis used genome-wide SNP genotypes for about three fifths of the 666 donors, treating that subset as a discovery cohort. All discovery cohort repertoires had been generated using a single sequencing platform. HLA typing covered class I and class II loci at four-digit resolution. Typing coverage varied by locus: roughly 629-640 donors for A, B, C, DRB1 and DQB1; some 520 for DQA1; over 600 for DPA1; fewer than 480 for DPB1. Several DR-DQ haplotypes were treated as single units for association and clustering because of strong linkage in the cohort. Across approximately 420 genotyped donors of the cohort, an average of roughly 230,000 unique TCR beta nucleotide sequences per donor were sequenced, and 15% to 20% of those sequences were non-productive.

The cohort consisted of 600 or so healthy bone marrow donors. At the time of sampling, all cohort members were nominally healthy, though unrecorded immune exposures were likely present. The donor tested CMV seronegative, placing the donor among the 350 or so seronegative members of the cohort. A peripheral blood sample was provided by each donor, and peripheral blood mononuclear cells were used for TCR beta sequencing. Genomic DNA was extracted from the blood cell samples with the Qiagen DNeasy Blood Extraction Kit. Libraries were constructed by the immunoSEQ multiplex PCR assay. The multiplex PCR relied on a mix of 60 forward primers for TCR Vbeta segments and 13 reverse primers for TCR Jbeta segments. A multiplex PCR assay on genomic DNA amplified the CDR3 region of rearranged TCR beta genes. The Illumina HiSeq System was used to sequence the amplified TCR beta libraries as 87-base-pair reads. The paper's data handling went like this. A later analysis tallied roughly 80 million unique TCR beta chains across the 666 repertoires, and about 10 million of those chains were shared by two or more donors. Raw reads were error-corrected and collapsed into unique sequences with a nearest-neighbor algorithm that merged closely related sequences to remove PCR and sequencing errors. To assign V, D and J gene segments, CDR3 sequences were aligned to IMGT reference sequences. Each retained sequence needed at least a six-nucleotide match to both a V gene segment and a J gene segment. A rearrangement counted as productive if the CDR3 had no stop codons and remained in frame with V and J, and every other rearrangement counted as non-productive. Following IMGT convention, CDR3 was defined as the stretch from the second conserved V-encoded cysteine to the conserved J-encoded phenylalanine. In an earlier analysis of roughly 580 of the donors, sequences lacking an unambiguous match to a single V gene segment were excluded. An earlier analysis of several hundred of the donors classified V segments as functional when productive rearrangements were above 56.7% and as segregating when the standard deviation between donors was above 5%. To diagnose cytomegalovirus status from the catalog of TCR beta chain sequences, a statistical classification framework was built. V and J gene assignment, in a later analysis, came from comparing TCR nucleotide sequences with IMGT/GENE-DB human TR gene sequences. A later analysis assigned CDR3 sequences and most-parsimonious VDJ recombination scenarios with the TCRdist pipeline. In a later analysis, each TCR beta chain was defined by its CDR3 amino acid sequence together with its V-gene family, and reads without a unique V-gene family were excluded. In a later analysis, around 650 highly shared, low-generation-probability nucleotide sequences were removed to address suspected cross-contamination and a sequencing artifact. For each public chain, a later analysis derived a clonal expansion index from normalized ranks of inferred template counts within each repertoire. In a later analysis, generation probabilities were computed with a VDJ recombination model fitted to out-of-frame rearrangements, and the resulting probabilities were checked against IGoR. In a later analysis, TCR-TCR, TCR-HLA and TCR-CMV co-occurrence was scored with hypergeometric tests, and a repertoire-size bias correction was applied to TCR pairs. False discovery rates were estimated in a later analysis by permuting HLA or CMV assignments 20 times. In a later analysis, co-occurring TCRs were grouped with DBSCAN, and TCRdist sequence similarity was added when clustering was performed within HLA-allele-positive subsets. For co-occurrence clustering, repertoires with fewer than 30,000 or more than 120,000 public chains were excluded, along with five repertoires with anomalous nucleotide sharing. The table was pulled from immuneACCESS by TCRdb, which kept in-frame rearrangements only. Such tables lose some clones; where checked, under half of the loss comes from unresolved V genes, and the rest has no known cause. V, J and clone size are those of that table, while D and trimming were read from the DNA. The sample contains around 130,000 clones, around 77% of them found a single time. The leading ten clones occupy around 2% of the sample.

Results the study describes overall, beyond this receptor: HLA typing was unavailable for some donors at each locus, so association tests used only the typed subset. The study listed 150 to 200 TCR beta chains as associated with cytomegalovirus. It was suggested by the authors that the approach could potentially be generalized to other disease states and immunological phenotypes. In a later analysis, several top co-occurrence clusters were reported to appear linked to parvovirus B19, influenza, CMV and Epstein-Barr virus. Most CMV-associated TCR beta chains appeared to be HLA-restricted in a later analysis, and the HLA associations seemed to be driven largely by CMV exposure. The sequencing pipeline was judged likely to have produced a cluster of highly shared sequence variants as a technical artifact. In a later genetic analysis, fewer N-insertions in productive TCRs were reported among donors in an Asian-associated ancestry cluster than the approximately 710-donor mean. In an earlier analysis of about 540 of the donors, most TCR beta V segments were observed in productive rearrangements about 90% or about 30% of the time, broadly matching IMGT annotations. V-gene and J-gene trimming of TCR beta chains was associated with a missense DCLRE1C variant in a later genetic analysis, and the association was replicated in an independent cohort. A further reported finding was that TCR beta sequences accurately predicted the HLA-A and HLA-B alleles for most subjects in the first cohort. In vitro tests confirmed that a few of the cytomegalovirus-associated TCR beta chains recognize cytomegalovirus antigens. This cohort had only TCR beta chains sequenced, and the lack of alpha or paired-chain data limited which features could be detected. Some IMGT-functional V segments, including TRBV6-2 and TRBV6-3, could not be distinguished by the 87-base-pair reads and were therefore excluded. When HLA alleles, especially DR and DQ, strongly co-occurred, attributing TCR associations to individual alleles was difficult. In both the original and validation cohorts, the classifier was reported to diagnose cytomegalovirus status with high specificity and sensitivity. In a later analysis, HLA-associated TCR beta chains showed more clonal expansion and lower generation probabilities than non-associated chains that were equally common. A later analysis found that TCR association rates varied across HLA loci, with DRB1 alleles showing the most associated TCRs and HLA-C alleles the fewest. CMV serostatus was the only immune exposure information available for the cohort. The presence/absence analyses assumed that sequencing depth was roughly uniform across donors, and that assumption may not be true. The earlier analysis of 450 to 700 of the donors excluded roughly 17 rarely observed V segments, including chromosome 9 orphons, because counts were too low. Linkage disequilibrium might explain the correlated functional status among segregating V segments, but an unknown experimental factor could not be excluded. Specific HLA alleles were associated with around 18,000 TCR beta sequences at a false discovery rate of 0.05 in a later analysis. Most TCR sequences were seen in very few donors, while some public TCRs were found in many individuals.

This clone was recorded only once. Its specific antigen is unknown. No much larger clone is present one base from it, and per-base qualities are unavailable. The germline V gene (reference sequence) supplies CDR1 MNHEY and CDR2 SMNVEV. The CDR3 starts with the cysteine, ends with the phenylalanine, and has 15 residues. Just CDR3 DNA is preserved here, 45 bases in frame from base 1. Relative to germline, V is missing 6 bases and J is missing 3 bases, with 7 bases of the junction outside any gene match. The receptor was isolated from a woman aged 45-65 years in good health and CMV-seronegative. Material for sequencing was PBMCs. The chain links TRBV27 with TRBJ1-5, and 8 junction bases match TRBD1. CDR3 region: CASRPRTGTNQPQHF. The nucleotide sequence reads TGTGCCAGCAGACCTCGGACAGGGACCAATCAGCCCCAGCATTTT.